This T cell receptor (beta chain) was captured in a study of shared clonotypes between healthy human individuals. Overall study findings and caveats: A handful of donors had about 5.1% of their naive CD4 clonotypes in common. What limited the represented genetic and exposure-history diversity was the small number of donors. Generation of non-shared clonotypes was less probable than generation of clonotypes shared by all four donors.

CD45RO-negative cells were positively selected for CCR7, leaving out terminally differentiated effector memory CD45RA+ cells. Notes on this clone: The antigen is undetermined.

Sequenced by immunoSEQ multiplex PCR; TCRdb stores in-frame clones only, minus some. Here the sample spans 1.5 million to 2.5 million clones, about 95% being singletons. Germline V gene lookup returns CDR1 LNHNV and CDR2 YYDKDF (reference sequence). V was clipped by 0 bases and J by 8 bases, with 16 bases between them. This CDR3 has 15 amino acids. This sequence originates from a young man in good health. Sequenced material: naive CD8+ T cells sorted from blood. This sequence joins TRBV15 and TRBJ1-2; perhaps TRBD1 as D (5 bases). CDR3 DNA sequence: TGTGCCACCAGCAGAGATGGGGAGTGGACATTCGGCTACACCTTC. It codes for CATSRDGEWTFGYTF.